These 3 T cell receptor beta chains originate from one sample sequenced in a study of blood T cell repertoires in COVID-19. Generated by immunoSEQ multiplex PCR, the TCRdb table keeps only in-frame clones and is missing some. The sample shows about 210,000 clones, roughly nine tenths of them seen only once. The sample was peripheral blood. All receptors derive from a man aged 40-49 years with acute or convalescent COVID-19.

The chain recombines TRBV28 with TRBJ2-2, with 8 bases matching TRBD2. CDR1 MDHEN and CDR2 SYDVKM come from the germline V gene. The trim removed 7 bases at V and 4 bases at J, leaving 8 bases unmatched. The length of the CDR3 is 15 residues. The CDR3 bases are TGTGCCAGCACCCTCCGGGGGGGGGTCACCGGGGAGCTGTTTTTT. The encoded protein is CASTLRGGVTGELFF.

This clone was seen once. The genes are TRBV7-9 and TRBJ2-5; 7 nucleotides match TRBD1. The germline V gene has CDR1 SEHNR and CDR2 FQNEAQ (reference sequence). Losses at the gene ends were 2 bases for V and 2 bases for J; bases not matched to a gene: 8. The CDR3 consists of 16 residues. CDR3 amino acids: CASSLLGDRVQETQYF. CDR3 in DNA: TGTGCCAGCAGCTTACTGGGGGACAGAGTACAAGAGACCCAGTACTTC.

The chain links TRBV7-2 to TRBJ1-1; 7 bases are a match to TRBD1. V shed 3 bases, J shed 1 base, and the junction held 5 bases outside the gene matches. Germline V gene lookup returns CDR1 SGHTA and CDR2 FQGNSA. This CDR3 is 15 amino acids long. CDR3 sequence: CASSLVGTANTEAFF. CDR3 DNA sequence: TGTGCCAGCAGCTTGGTGGGGACAGCGAACACTGAAGCTTTCTTT.